A selection of T cell receptor beta chains follows, all from one sample in a study of a mutant IDH1 vaccine in newly diagnosed glioma. Assay used: immunoSEQ multiplex PCR; TCRdb lists only in-frame clones, some missing. The data contain over 50,000 clones, approximately 76% of them seen just once; the ten biggest clones take up 4.9%. These receptors are not linked to any known antigen. Sequenced here: PBMCs, sampled from a glioma patient whose treatment included an IDH1 peptide vaccine. The source of these receptors is a woman between 35 and 50 years old with glioma. Some clones in this sample may be carry-over from other donors' samples. Each CDR3 is given with its conserved first and last residue. The D gene is left open where the match is weak. Expanded clones get a size class; other rows say once, few or many, or leave the size out.

D: TRBD1
J: TRBJ1-1
V: TRBV5-1
size: NA
CDR3: CASSYRTGTNTEAFF
DNA: TGCGCCAGCAGCTACAGGACAGGGACTAACACTGAAGCTTTCTTT

D: NA
J: TRBJ1-2
V: TRBV4-3
size: NA
CDR3: CASSQDSGGRGRGGYTF
DNA: TGCGCCAGCAGCCAAGACTCGGGAGGTAGAGGGAGGGGTGGCTACACCTTC

D: NA
J: TRBJ2-4
V: TRBV10-3
size: NA
CDR3: CAISPPHRSTQGRNIQYF
DNA: TGTGCCATCAGTCCACCTCACCGATCTACCCAGGGGAGGAACATTCAGTACTTC

D: TRBD2
J: TRBJ2-2
V: TRBV5-1
size: NA
CDR3: CASSFGTSGTTGELFF
DNA: TGCGCCAGCAGCTTCGGGACTAGCGGAACCACCGGGGAGCTGTTTTTT

D: TRBD2
J: TRBJ2-5
V: TRBV30
size: NA
CDR3: CAWKWDSGEETQYF
DNA: TGTGCCTGGAAATGGGATAGCGGGGAGGAGACCCAGTACTTC

D: TRBD1
J: TRBJ2-5
V: TRBV29-1
size: NA
CDR3: CSQQGARETQYF
DNA: TGCAGCCAACAGGGGGCACGGGAGACCCAGTACTTC

D: TRBD2
J: TRBJ2-7
V: TRBV5-1
size: once
CDR3: CASSLVRAGGEQYF
DNA: TGCGCCAGCAGCTTAGTTCGAGCGGGGGGCGAGCAGTACTTC

D: NA
J: TRBJ2-7
V: TRBV5-1
size: NA
CDR3: CASSLLSGVVYEQYF
DNA: TGCGCCAGCAGCCTACTATCGGGGGTGGTTTACGAGCAGTACTTC

D: TRBD1
J: TRBJ1-6
V: TRBV5-4
size: NA
CDR3: CASSLTGGGYNSPLHF
DNA: TGTGCCAGCAGCCTAACAGGGGGCGGTTATAATTCACCCCTCCACTTT

D: NA
J: TRBJ2-3
V: TRBV19
size: NA
CDR3: CASSRWDTQYF
DNA: TGTGCCAGTAGTAGGTGGGATACGCAGTATTTT

D: NA
J: TRBJ2-3
V: TRBV13
size: NA
CDR3: CASSYGGHTSTDTQYF
DNA: TGTGCCAGCAGTTACGGGGGGCATACTAGCACAGATACGCAGTATTTT

D: TRBD1
J: TRBJ1-2
V: TRBV2
size: NA
CDR3: CASSEVLTGAYGYTF
DNA: TGTGCCAGCAGTGAAGTCCTGACAGGGGCCTATGGCTACACCTTC

D: NA
J: TRBJ1-6
V: TRBV30
size: NA
CDR3: CAWGMNNGNSPLHF
DNA: TGTGCCTGGGGCATGAACAATGGAAATTCACCCCTCCACTTT

D: NA
J: TRBJ1-1
V: TRBV7-9
size: NA
CDR3: CASSLINGGRTNTEAFF
DNA: TGTGCCAGCAGCCTAATTAACGGGGGACGGACGAACACTGAAGCTTTCTTT

D: TRBD1
J: TRBJ1-2
V: TRBV27
size: few
CDR3: CASSPGQPSYGYTF
DNA: TGTGCCAGCAGCCCGGGACAGCCTTCCTATGGCTACACCTTC

D: NA
J: TRBJ1-1
V: TRBV7-2
size: NA
CDR3: CASSLTAYTEAFF
DNA: TGTGCCAGCAGCTTGACAGCTTACACTGAAGCTTTCTTT

D: NA
J: TRBJ1-1
V: TRBV29-1
size: NA
CDR3: CSVAYQVNTEAFF
DNA: TGCAGCGTTGCGTATCAGGTGAACACTGAAGCTTTCTTT

D: NA
J: TRBJ1-2
V: TRBV27
size: NA
CDR3: CASRGGGPHGYTF
DNA: TGTGCCAGCAGGGGCGGGGGGCCCCATGGCTACACCTTC

D: NA
J: TRBJ1-5
V: TRBV5-1
size: NA
CDR3: CASSSGTGNQPQHF
DNA: TGCGCCAGCAGCTCCGGGACCGGTAATCAGCCCCAGCATTTT

D: NA
J: TRBJ1-1
V: TRBV7-8
size: NA
CDR3: CASSLGWGRVEAFF
DNA: TGTGCCAGCAGCTTAGGTTGGGGACGTGTTGAAGCTTTCTTT

D: TRBD1
J: TRBJ2-1
V: TRBV10-1
size: NA
CDR3: CASSAGGNNEQFF
DNA: TGCGCCAGCAGTGCAGGGGGAAACAATGAGCAGTTCTTC

D: TRBD2
J: TRBJ2-5
V: TRBV7-8
size: NA
CDR3: CASSSRLAGLQETQYF
DNA: TGTGCCAGCAGCTCCCGACTAGCGGGGTTACAAGAGACCCAGTACTTC

D: NA
J: TRBJ2-5
V: TRBV19
size: NA
CDR3: CASAAPGSKETQYF
DNA: TGTGCCAGCGCCGCGCCAGGGAGCAAAGAGACCCAGTACTTC

D: NA
J: TRBJ2-6
V: TRBV11-2
size: once
CDR3: CASSLAAGSGANVLTF
DNA: TGTGCCAGCAGCTTAGCAGCGGGCTCTGGGGCCAACGTCCTGACTTTC

D: NA
J: TRBJ2-7
V: TRBV5-4
size: few
CDR3: CASSFGTHEEYEQYF
DNA: TGTGCCAGCAGCTTCGGCACACACGAGGAGTACGAGCAGTACTTC

D: NA
J: TRBJ1-1
V: TRBV29-1
size: NA
CDR3: CSALSVLNTEAFF
DNA: TGCAGCGCCCTCTCGGTCTTGAACACTGAAGCTTTCTTT